Detailed here is one T cell receptor (beta chain). Its antigen is currently unknown. Here immunoSEQ multiplex PCR was the method, and the copy in TCRdb shows in-frame clones only, minus some. The sample has around 38,000 clones, around 92% seen once. This sample stems from a study of OX40 agonist ivuxolimab in advanced cancers. As for the study in general: The dose-escalation cohort was about 80% male, with a mean age of about 58 years, ranging roughly 20 to 90. Overall study results and limits: Expanded clones belonging to CD8+ T cells outnumbered, on average, those of CD4+. Normalized T-cell clonal expansion was also low in some nonresponders.

V lost 0 bases, J lost 6 bases, and 8 bases lay in between. The CDR3 loop spans 13 amino acids. The V gene's germline CDR1 is SGHNT and CDR2 YYREEE (reference sequence). Researchers took blood at baseline, on cycle 4 day 1, and on cycle 7 day 1. This TCR derives from an adult with an advanced solid tumor such as melanoma, head and neck, liver or kidney cancer. Source: CD4+ or CD8+ T cells sorted from blood, taken in a trial of the OX40 agonist ivuxolimab. The gene calls are TRBV5-4 and TRBJ2-3; D remains unclear. This chain's CDR3 is CASSLVPQDTQYF. The CDR3 nucleotides read TGTGCCAGCAGCTTGGTTCCCCAGGATACGCAGTATTTT.